Each of the 4 T cell receptor beta chains below was sequenced from the same sample in a study of T cells in Graves' hyperthyroidism and ophthalmopathy. TCR beta CDR3 regions were amplified from RNA transcripts. A set of HTBI primers served as the primers for a first-round RT-PCR of the TCR CDR3. MiXCR, run by TCRdb on the multiplex PCR reads, gives a single entry per CDR3 protein. The sample includes about 610,000 distinct CDR3 sequences, about 14% of them seen just once. The material sequenced was blood. The receptor set was obtained from a woman in her thirties or forties with Graves' ophthalmopathy.

This clonotype was counted ten times or more. The chain uses TRBV12-3 or TRBV12-4 and TRBJ2-2; 12 bases fit TRBD2. The junction had 9 bases not matched to a gene; V was cut back by 6 bases and J by 7 bases. This CDR3 region has 16 residues. CDR3 protein: CASRWLAGGSRGELFF. The CDR3 DNA follows: TGTGCCAGCAGGTGGCTAGCGGGAGGGTCCCGCGGGGAGCTGTTTTTT.

This clonotype showed up many times. The V call is TRBV12-3 or TRBV12-4, the J call TRBJ2-4, with D possibly being TRBD1 (6 bases). The CDR3 contains 14 residues. Trimming shortened V by 6 bases and J by 0 bases, and 9 bases separated the two germline ends. DNA of the CDR3: TGTGCCAGCAGCTGGGGGCTAGCCAAAAACATTCAGTACTTC. Protein: CASSWGLAKNIQYF.

This clonotype was observed at least ten times. The CDR3: CASSLERLSNQPQHF. CDR3 bases: TGTGCCAGCAGTTTAGAACGCCTTAGCAATCAGCCCCAGCATTTT. The chain has TRBV12-3 or TRBV12-4 and TRBJ1-5; D remains ambiguous. CDR3 length: 15 amino acids. V lost 1 base and J lost 0, with 7 bases in between.

The chain joins TRBV7-3 to TRBJ2-5, with 7 bases lining up with TRBD2. After removal of 8 bases from V and 5 bases from J, the junction contained 11 bases not matched to a gene. Germline V gene lookup returns CDR1 SGHTA and CDR2 FQGTGA. This CDR3 has 14 amino acids. CDR3 sequence: CASSGGSAGETQYF. For the CDR3, the DNA is TGTGCCAGCTCCGGGGGGTCGGCGGGGGAGACCCAGTACTTC.